This TCR beta chain appears in the sequencing data of a study of CD8 T cells in Susac syndrome. Turning to the study itself: Each patient with Susac syndrome, at the time of blood draw, was therapy-naive, on corticosteroids, or on intravenous immunoglobulin alone.

Reverse transcription of 0.5 to 1 ug RNA was performed with random hexamers. TCRdb redid the calling of the immunoSEQ multiplex PCR reads with MiXCR, one entry per CDR3 protein. The data contain approximately 210,000 distinct CDR3 sequences, approximately 94% of them singletons. Germline trimming cut 5 bases from V and 2 bases from J; bases unmatched to any gene: 5. CDR3 size: 15 residues. This chain connects TRBV12-3 or TRBV12-4 to TRBJ2-5; 10 bases line up with TRBD2. Sequenced: CD4+ T cells from PBMCs. This receptor was identified in a human donor with Susac syndrome. The DNA for the CDR3 is TGTGCCAGCAGTCCTGGACTAGCGGTACAAGAGACCCAGTACTTC. It encodes CASSPGLAVQETQYF.